A single T cell receptor beta chain is shown here with its context. Its cognate antigen is unknown. Per the germline V gene, CDR1 is SGHTA and CDR2 is FQGNSA. The CDR3 length is 14 residues. V shed 0 bases and J shed 4 bases, with 9 bases lying between them. The source of the sample is a study of shared clonotypes between healthy human individuals. Study context: The donor pool was made up of a couple of women and three men aged 18 to 49.

Evenly divided among several immunoSEQ plates was the genomic DNA of each subset. Some clones are missing from TCRdb's copy, which holds only in-frame ones; the method was immunoSEQ multiplex PCR. The table lists approximately 500,000 clones, roughly 80% of them singletons. Points from the study as a whole: Sampling covered blood only; tissue repertoires likely differ. Donors were few, which limited the genetic and exposure-history diversity represented.

This chain joins TRBV7-2 and TRBJ1-2, with D uncertain. The sequenced sample was PBMCs. This sequence originates from a woman aged 40 to 50 in good health. Some clones in this sample may be carry-over from other donors' samples. The CDR3 loop is CASSLAAPSYGYTF. CDR3 sequence (DNA): TGTGCCAGCAGCTTAGCCGCGCCCTCCTATGGCTACACCTTC.